This TCR beta chain was sequenced for a study of T cell responses to AZD1222 COVID-19 vaccine. Study results and caveats: Donors were mostly white British, more females; clonal diversity possibly underestimated. Seropositive at baseline were only a handful of AZD1222 recipients. Nearly half of spike-specific TCRs reportedly target unmutated variant regions.

The protocol was immunoSEQ multiplex PCR, while the TCRdb copy is restricted to in-frame clones and leaves out a portion. Of approximately 120,000 clones listed, more than 85% are singletons. This clone was found once. Antigen unknown. Per the germline V gene, CDR1 is SGHTA and CDR2 is FQGTGA. This CDR3 has 15 amino acids. Trimming took 5 bases from V and 2 from J, leaving 13 bases between them. Specimen: peripheral blood, collected on day 0 of MenACWY control vaccination. The TCR was taken from an adult in good health. The chain combines TRBV7-3 with TRBJ1-5; D perhaps matches TRBD1 (5 bases). For the CDR3, the DNA is TGTGCCAGCAGCCCCAGGGTCGCGGGCAATCAGCCCCAGCATTTT. It specifies CASSPRVAGNQPQHF.